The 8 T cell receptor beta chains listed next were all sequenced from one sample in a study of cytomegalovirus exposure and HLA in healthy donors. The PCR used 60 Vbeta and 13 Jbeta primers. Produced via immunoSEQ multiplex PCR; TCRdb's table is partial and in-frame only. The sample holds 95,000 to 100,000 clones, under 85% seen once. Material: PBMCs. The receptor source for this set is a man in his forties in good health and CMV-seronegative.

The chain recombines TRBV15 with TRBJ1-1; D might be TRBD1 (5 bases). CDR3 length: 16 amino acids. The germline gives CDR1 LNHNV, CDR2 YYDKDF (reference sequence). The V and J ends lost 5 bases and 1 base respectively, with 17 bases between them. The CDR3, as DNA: TGTGCCACCAGCCTCAATAGGGGTCTTCGGAACACTGAAGCTTTCTTT. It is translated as CATSLNRGLRNTEAFF.

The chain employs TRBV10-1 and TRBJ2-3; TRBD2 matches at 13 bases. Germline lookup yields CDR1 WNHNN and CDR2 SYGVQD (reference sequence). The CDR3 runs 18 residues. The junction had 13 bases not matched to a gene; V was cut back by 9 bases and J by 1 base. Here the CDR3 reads CARVERTSGSSCTDTQYF. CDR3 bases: TGCGCCAGGGTCGAAAGGACTAGCGGGAGCTCATGCACAGATACGCAGTATTTT.

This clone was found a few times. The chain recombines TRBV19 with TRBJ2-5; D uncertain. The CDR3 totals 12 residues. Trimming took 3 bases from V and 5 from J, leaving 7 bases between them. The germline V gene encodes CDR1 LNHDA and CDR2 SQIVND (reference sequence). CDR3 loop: CASSMARETQYF. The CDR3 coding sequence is TGTGCCAGTAGTATGGCTAGGGAGACCCAGTACTTC.

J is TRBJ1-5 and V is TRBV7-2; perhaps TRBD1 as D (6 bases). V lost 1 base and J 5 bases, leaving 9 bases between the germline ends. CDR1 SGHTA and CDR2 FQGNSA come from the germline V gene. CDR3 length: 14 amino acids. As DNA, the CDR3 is TGTGCCAGCAGCTTAGGACAGGATGATCAGCCCCAGCATTTT. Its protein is CASSLGQDDQPQHF.

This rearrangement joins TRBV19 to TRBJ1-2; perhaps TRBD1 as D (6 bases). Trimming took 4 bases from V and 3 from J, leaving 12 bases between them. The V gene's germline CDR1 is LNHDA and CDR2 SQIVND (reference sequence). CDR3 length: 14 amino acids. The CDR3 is CASSTGGFYYGYTF. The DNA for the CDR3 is TGTGCCAGTAGTACTGGGGGCTTCTACTATGGCTACACCTTC.

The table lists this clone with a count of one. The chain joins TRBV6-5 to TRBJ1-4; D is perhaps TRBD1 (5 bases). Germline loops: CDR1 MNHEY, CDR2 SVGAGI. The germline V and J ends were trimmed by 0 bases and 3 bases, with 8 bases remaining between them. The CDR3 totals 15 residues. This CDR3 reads CASSYSRGPNEKLFF. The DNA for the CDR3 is TGTGCCAGCAGTTACTCGCGGGGCCCTAATGAAAAACTGTTTTTT.

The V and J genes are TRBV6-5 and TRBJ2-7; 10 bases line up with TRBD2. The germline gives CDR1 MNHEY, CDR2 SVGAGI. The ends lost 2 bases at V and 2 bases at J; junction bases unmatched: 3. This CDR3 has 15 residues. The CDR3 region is CASSYRAGGPYEQYF. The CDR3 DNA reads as TGTGCCAGCAGTTACCGAGCGGGGGGGCCCTACGAGCAGTACTTC.

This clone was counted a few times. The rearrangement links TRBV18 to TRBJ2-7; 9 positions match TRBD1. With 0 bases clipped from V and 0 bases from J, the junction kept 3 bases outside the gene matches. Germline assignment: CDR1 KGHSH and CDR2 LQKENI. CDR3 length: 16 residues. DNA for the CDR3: TGTGCCAGCTCACCACCTGGGACAGGGCCCTCCTACGAGCAGTACTTC. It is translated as CASSPPGTGPSYEQYF.